This T cell receptor (beta chain) comes out of a study of OX40 agonist ivuxolimab in advanced cancers. Background for the entire study: Ivuxolimab was an agonistic, fully human IgG2 monoclonal antibody directed against OX40 (CD134), a costimulatory receptor. Intravenous ivuxolimab was administered to patients every 2 weeks at six dose levels: 0.01, 0.1, 0.3, 1.5, 3 and 10 mg/kg. Of the roughly 54 patients in dose escalation, some 20 had hepatocellular carcinoma, roughly 15 had melanoma, 9 had renal cell carcinoma and 9 had head and neck cancer. In the dose-escalation cohort, around 80% of patients were male, and the mean age was approximately 60 years with a range of about 20 to 80. Prior anti-PD-1, anti-PD-L1 or anti-CTLA-4 therapy was permitted, and checkpoint inhibitors had been received by 40% to 50% of dose-escalation patients. Partial responses were achieved by three dose-escalation patients, of whom one had hepatocellular carcinoma and two had cutaneous melanoma. Peripheral TCRbeta sequencing was intended to test whether TCR sequence diversity was altered and clonal T-cell expansion was caused by ivuxolimab. The paper reports the monotherapy dose-escalation portion (N of about 50 patients) of the phase I ivuxolimab trial.

Details on this clone: Its antigen is not yet known. No base quality information exists; no much larger clone differs at one position.

The paper as a whole reports these results and caveats: Partial responders in the 0.1-3.0 mg/kg groups had among the lowest normalized peripheral clonal expansion, especially among CD8+ T cells. Low levels of normalized T-cell clonal expansion were also shown by some nonresponding patients. After ivuxolimab, CD8+ T cells had more expanded clones than CD4+ T cells on average. At doses from 0.1 to 3.0 mg/kg, clonal expansion was seen in both CD4+ and CD8+ blood T cells between baseline and week 6. Antigen specificity was not determined for the clonally expanded peripheral T cells.

Patients with a history of autoimmune disease or receiving systemic immunosuppression were excluded from the trial. Peripheral blood for TCR sequencing was collected from all dose cohorts at baseline, on cycle 4 day 1, and on cycle 7 day 1. The samples were taken from a phase I, first-in-human, multicenter, open-label dose-escalation trial of ivuxolimab. Adults with locally advanced or metastatic melanoma, renal cell carcinoma, hepatocellular carcinoma or head and neck squamous cell carcinoma were enrolled in the trial. Before TCR sequencing, CD4+ T cells and CD8+ T cells from peripheral blood were sorted into separate populations. To sequence the TCRbeta CDR3 region, genomic DNA was isolated from the sorted cells. TCRbeta CDR3 regions were sequenced using the immunoSEQ Assay. TCRdb carries this immuneACCESS record with in-frame sequences only. Its versions omit some clonotypes, under half of them owing to an unresolved V gene in the studies checked, with the rest unexplained. The sample contains some 70,000 clones, roughly four fifths of them found a single time. 2% to 2.5% of the sample comes from the top ten.

After removal of 2 bases from V and 3 bases from J, the junction retains 9 bases not matched to a gene. The CDR3 holds 16 amino acids from the cysteine to the phenylalanine. The DNA shown is the 48-base CDR3, in frame from base 1. Sequences SGHTA (CDR1) and FQGNSA (CDR2) are obtained from the germline V gene. The sequence joins TRBV7-2 to TRBJ2-7; 8 nucleotides in the junction match TRBD2. The sample was CD4+ or CD8+ T cells sorted from blood, taken in a trial of the OX40 agonist ivuxolimab. This receptor was identified in an adult with an advanced solid tumor such as melanoma, head and neck, liver or kidney cancer. The CDR3 region reads CASSLTRTSQIYEQYF. The bases are TGTGCCAGCAGCTTAACCCGGACTAGCCAGATCTACGAGCAGTACTTC.